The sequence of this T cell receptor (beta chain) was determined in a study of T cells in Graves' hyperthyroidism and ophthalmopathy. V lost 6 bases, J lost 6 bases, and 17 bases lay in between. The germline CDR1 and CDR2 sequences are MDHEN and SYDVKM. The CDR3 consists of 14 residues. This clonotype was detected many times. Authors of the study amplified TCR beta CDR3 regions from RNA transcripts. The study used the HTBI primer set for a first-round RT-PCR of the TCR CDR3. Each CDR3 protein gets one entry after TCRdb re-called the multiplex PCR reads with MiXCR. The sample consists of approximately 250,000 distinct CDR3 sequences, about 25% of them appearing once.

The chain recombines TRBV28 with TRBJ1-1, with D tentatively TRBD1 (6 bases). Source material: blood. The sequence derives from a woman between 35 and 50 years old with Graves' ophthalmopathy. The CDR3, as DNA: TGTGCCAGCAGCACGACGGGGGGGGCCGCTGAAGCTTTCTTT. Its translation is CASSTTGGAAEAFF.